The 32 T cell receptor beta chains listed next were all sequenced from one sample in a study of T cells after yellow fever vaccination. TCRdb fed the 5' RACE reads into MiXCR, producing one record per CDR3 protein. Of fewer than 400,000 distinct CDR3 sequences in the sample, about 10% were seen once. The source material was CD4+ T cells sorted from PBMCs, sampled 45 days after the yellow fever booster vaccination. The receptor set was obtained from a man younger than 30 who received the YFV17D yellow fever vaccine.

At least ten counts were recorded for this clonotype. The CDR3 here is CASSPPGQAYEQYF. The CDR3 DNA reads as TGCGCCAGCAGCCCGCCGGGACAGGCCTACGAGCAGTACTTC. The chain uses TRBV5-1 and TRBJ2-7; TRBD1 matches 8 bases. This CDR3 region has 14 residues. The germline gives CDR1 SGHRS, CDR2 YFSETQ. V gave up 4 bases and J gave up 2 bases; unmatched junction bases: 5.

The chain links TRBV19 to TRBJ2-1; a possible D gene is TRBD1 (6 bases). Deletions cut 9 bases from V and 4 bases from J, with 13 bases between. Germline lookup yields CDR1 LNHDA and CDR2 SQIVND (reference sequence). The CDR3 spans 13 residues. The CDR3: CARPGDTYNEQFF. The CDR3 DNA reads as TGTGCCAGGCCCGGGGACACTTACAATGAGCAGTTCTTC.

J is TRBJ1-5 and V is TRBV3-1, with 7 bases matching TRBD1. CDR1 and CDR2 from the germline V gene are LGHDT and YNNKEL (reference sequence). The CDR3 sequence is 17 residues long. J was trimmed by 3 bases and V by 0 bases; bases with no gene match: 8. The CDR3 protein is CASSQDPPGGNNQPQHF. For the CDR3, the DNA is TGTGCCAGCAGCCAAGATCCTCCAGGGGGTAACAATCAGCCCCAGCATTTT.

The J gene is TRBJ2-7, the V gene TRBV6-6; D assignment may be TRBD1 or TRBD2 (5 bases each). This CDR3 contains 16 residues. Trimming stripped 7 bases from V and 0 bases from J, with 19 bases between. Germline V gives CDR1 MNHNY, CDR2 SVGAGI (reference sequence). This chain's CDR3 is CASTSAPGTGSYEQYV. CDR3 nucleotide sequence: TGTGCCAGCACCTCTGCACCCGGGACGGGCTCCTACGAGCAGTACGTC.

This clonotype was counted many times. The rearrangement joins TRBV3-1 to TRBJ2-1, with D possibly being TRBD1 or TRBD2 (6 bases each). Germline CDR1 reads LGHDT; CDR2 reads YNNKEL (reference sequence). The CDR3 contains 13 residues. Trimming shortened V by 2 bases and J by 12 bases, and 14 bases separated the two germline ends. The CDR3 DNA is TGTGCCAGCAGCCAATTCCGTGAGGGGGGGCAGTTCTTC. It translates to CASSQFREGGQFF.

On this clonotype: A much larger clonotype is one base distant, so this may be a read error. V is TRBV12-3 or TRBV12-4 and J is TRBJ1-5; D is uncertain. The CDR3 totals 12 residues. As DNA, the CDR3 is TGTGCCAGCAGTTTAGTGTCTCAGCACCAGCATTTT. Its protein is CASSLVSQHQHF.

This chain joins TRBV11-2 and TRBJ2-7, with 7 bases that match TRBD2. V trimming: 0 bases; J trimming: 6 bases; junction bases outside the gene matches: 8. Germline CDR1 reads SGHAT; CDR2 reads FQNNGV. The CDR3 is 15 amino acids. The CDR3 spells CASSLEVLAGVEQYF. CDR3 bases: TGTGCCAGCAGCTTAGAGGTACTCGCGGGGGTCGAGCAGTACTTC. The variable domain in full, completed from reference TRBV11-2 and TRBJ2-7, reads EAGVAQSPRYKIIEKRQSVAFWCNPISGHATLYWYQQILGQGPKLLIQFQNNGVVDDSQLPKDRFSAERLKGVDSTLKIQPAKLEDSAVYLCASSLEVLAGVEQYFGPGTRLTVT.

This clonotype has a count of ten or more. The chain joins TRBV7-9 to TRBJ2-2; the D is unclear. Germline-derived CDR1 and CDR2 are SEHNR and FQNEAQ (reference sequence). The CDR3 has 12 residues. Trimming cost V 1 base and J 6 bases, with 3 bases left between them. The CDR3 region has the DNA TGTGCCAGCAGCTTAGAGGCCGGGGAGCTGTTTTTT. It translates to CASSLEAGELFF.

The J gene is TRBJ2-3, the V gene TRBV18; TRBD2 matches 9 bases. The CDR3 extends over 17 amino acids. The junction had 9 bases not matched to a gene; V was cut back by 0 bases and J by 5 bases. The V gene's germline CDR1 is KGHSH and CDR2 LQKENI. In DNA, the CDR3 is TGTGCCAGCTCACCACCCGGGACTAGCAGTTTTGGAGATACGCAGTATTTT. Its protein is CASSPPGTSSFGDTQYF.

This clonotype came up a few times. This rearrangement joins TRBV21-1 to TRBJ2-2; the table names TRBD1, a call not compared with the DNA. TRBV21-1 is annotated as a pseudogene. The CDR3 totals 15 residues. DNA for the CDR3: TGTGCCAGCACCCCAGGGGGGGGTAAAGCCGGGGAGCTGTTTTTT. This encodes CASTPGGGKAGELFF.

This clonotype was seen at least ten times. The CDR3 reads CASSLTGELFF. The CDR3 DNA reads TGTGCCAGCAGCTTAACCGGGGAGCTGTTTTTT. The chain couples TRBV7-9 to TRBJ2-2; no reliable D call. Trimming took 2 bases from V and 5 from J, leaving 0 bases between them. CDR1 is SEHNR, CDR2 FQNEAQ, per germline (reference sequence). The CDR3 runs to 11 residues.

This clonotype occurred a few times. CDR3 sequence reads: CASSWGPPYEQYV. Here the CDR3 DNA reads TGTGCCAGCAGCTGGGGACCGCCGTACGAGCAGTACGTC. This rearrangement joins TRBV6-6 to TRBJ2-7; TRBD1 or TRBD2 may be the D gene (5 bases each). Germline CDR1 is MNHNY and CDR2 is SVGAGI (reference sequence). This CDR3 comprises 13 residues. Between the trimmed V and J ends, which lost 6 bases and 4 bases, there was a span of 13 bases.

In this sample, this clonotype turned up a few times. This chain joins TRBV7-2 and TRBJ1-2; 8 bases align to TRBD1. The germline gives CDR1 SGHTA, CDR2 FQGNSA. V lost 0 bases and J lost 6; bases outside the gene matches: 6. The CDR3 runs to 15 residues. The CDR3 region has the DNA TGTGCCAGCAGCTTAGCGCGGGGGACAGGAGATGGCTACACCTTC. Protein sequence: CASSLARGTGDGYTF. Filled out from reference TRBV7-2 and TRBJ1-2, the complete variable domain reads GAGVSQSPSNKVTEKGKDVELRCDPISGHTALYWYRQSLGQGLEFLIYFQGNSAPDKSGLPSDRFSAERTGGSVSTLTIQRTQQEDSAVYLCASSLARGTGDGYTFGSGTRLTVV.

This clonotype appeared many times. This rearrangement joins TRBV2 to TRBJ2-3, with 7 positions matching TRBD2. This CDR3 spans 14 amino acids. CDR1 and CDR2 (germline): SNHLY, FYNNEI. Trimming at V came to 6 bases and at J to 2 bases, leaving 5 bases not matched to a gene. The CDR3 loop is CASRTGGLTDTQYF. The CDR3 DNA sequence: TGTGCCAGCAGGACGGGGGGACTCACAGATACGCAGTATTTT.

This chain connects TRBV5-4 to TRBJ2-3; 9 nucleotides agree with TRBD1. Germline lookup yields CDR1 SGHNT and CDR2 YYREEE (reference sequence). CDR3 length: 13 amino acids. V shed 4 bases and J 9 bases; nucleotides not matched to a gene: 6. This chain's CDR3 is CASSPNTGGTQYF. CDR3 sequence (DNA): TGTGCCAGCAGCCCGAATACAGGGGGCACGCAGTATTTT.

This clonotype came up a few times. The chain links TRBV5-6 to TRBJ1-1, with D tentatively TRBD1 (5 bases). V was clipped by 3 bases and J by 2 bases, with 20 bases between them. The CDR3 is 17 residues long. Germline CDR1 and CDR2: SGHDT and YYEEEE. The CDR3 protein is CASSSGSLYSHNTEAFF. The DNA for the CDR3 is TGTGCCAGCAGCTCAGGGTCCCTTTACAGTCACAACACTGAAGCTTTCTTT. The full variable domain, its missing parts supplied by reference TRBV5-6 and TRBJ1-1, is DAGVTQSPTHLIKTRGQQVTLRCSPKSGHDTVSWYQQALGQGPQFIFQYYEEEERQRGNFPDRFSGHQFPNYSSELNVNALLLGDSALYLCASSSGSLYSHNTEAFFGQGTRLTVV.

V gene TRBV12-3 or TRBV12-4 combines with J gene TRBJ1-1; 8 nucleotides align to TRBD1. The V gene end was trimmed by 5 bases and the J gene end by 11 bases; junction bases not matched to a gene: 10. The CDR3 consists of 13 residues. The DNA of the CDR3 is TGTGCCAGCAGTACCGGACAGGGTAAAGGGGCTTTCTTT. It is translated as CASSTGQGKGAFF.

In its sample, this clonotype was seen many times. The V call is TRBV4-3, the J call TRBJ1-6; D remains unclear. Trimming removed 3 bases at V and 0 bases at J, with 12 bases between. The V gene's germline CDR1 is LGHNA and CDR2 YSLEER. CDR3 size: 17 residues. The CDR3 here is CASSQGSASSYNSPLHF. DNA of the CDR3: TGCGCCAGCAGCCAGGGCAGCGCCAGCTCCTATAATTCACCCCTCCACTTT.

This clonotype was detected only a few times. The rearrangement joins TRBV18 to TRBJ1-6, with 9 bases aligning to TRBD1. Germline CDR1 KGHSH, CDR2 LQKENI. V gave up 3 bases and J gave up 10 bases; unmatched junction bases: 10. CDR3 length: 16 residues. CDR3 region: CASSPQSSGQGSPLHF. The CDR3 DNA reads TGTGCCAGCTCACCCCAATCTTCGGGACAGGGCTCACCCCTCCACTTT.

This clonotype was detected a few times. This chain links TRBV7-2 with TRBJ2-3; 7 positions agree with TRBD1. In germline, CDR1 is SGHTA, CDR2 FQGNSA. The CDR3 consists of 15 residues. V gave up 3 bases and J gave up 3 bases; unmatched junction bases: 6. The CDR3 DNA is TGTGCCAGCAGCTTCACAGGGGCGGGTACAGATACGCAGTATTTT. Translating gives CASSFTGAGTDTQYF.

This clonotype was seen a handful of times. The rearrangement links TRBV2 to TRBJ2-3; D remains unclear. Germline loops: CDR1 SNHLY, CDR2 FYNNEI. The CDR3 sequence is 9 residues long. The chain's CDR3 is CAITDTQYF. The CDR3 bases are TGTGCGATCACAGATACGCAGTATTTT.

This clonotype was counted once. With a much larger clone just one base away, this may be a read error. The chain joins TRBV7-6 to TRBJ2-3; D ambiguous. Germline loops: CDR1 SGHVS, CDR2 FNYEAQ. This CDR3 is built from 13 residues. Trimming shortened V by 5 bases and J by 5 bases, and 11 bases separated the two germline ends. This CDR3 reads CASSAQVVDTQYF. The CDR3 DNA follows: TGTGCCAGCAGCGCCCAGGTGGTAGATACGCAGTATTTT.

The sample holds a few counts of this clonotype. J is TRBJ2-2 and V is TRBV3-1; 8 bases are a match to TRBD2. Germline V lookup: CDR1 LGHDT, CDR2 YNNKEL (reference sequence). V shed 0 bases, J shed 2 bases, and the junction held 8 bases outside the gene matches. The CDR3 is made up of 18 amino acids. The CDR3 DNA is TGTGCCAGCAGCCAAGATATTCGTCGGGGGGGTAACACCGGGGAGCTGTTTTTT. Protein: CASSQDIRRGGNTGELFF.

At least ten counts were recorded for this clonotype. This chain joins TRBV12-3 or TRBV12-4 and TRBJ2-2; 9 nucleotides line up with TRBD2. The ends lost 5 bases at V and 0 bases at J; junction bases unmatched: 1. CDR3 length equals 15 residues. The CDR3 region is CASSGTSTNTGELFF. The CDR3 nucleotides read TGTGCCAGCAGTGGGACTAGCACGAACACCGGGGAGCTGTTTTTT.

This clonotype has only a few counts. V is TRBV4-3 and J is TRBJ1-1, with D maybe TRBD1 (5 bases). The length of the CDR3 is 15 residues. Between the trimmed V and J ends, which lost 0 bases and 4 bases, there was a span of 12 bases. Germline V gene lookup returns CDR1 LGHNA and CDR2 YSLEER. CDR3 DNA sequence: TGCGCCAGCAGCCAAGAAGGGACCTGGGGCACTGAAGCTTTCTTT. Translating it yields CASSQEGTWGTEAFF.

This clonotype has just a few counts. V gene TRBV7-2 combines with J gene TRBJ2-5; D is perhaps TRBD2 (6 bases). Germline V gives CDR1 SGHTA, CDR2 FQGNSA. V was shortened by 7 bases and J by 5 bases, with 20 bases between the two germline ends. The CDR3 is 15 residues long. CDR3 sequence (DNA): TGTGCCAGCACCCTCATGGGGTGGCGGGGTGAGACCCAGTACTTC. This translates into CASTLMGWRGETQYF.

The chain recombines TRBV5-4 with TRBJ2-3; 7 bases are shared with TRBD1. The trim removed 0 bases at V and 4 bases at J, leaving 5 bases unmatched. The CDR3 runs 15 residues. Germline V gene sequence: CDR1 SGHNT, CDR2 YYREEE (reference sequence). CDR3 nucleotide sequence: TGTGCCAGCAGCTTGGGACAGGGAAAGGCAGATACGCAGTATTTT. It translates to CASSLGQGKADTQYF.

The CDR3 nucleotides read TGTGCCAGCAACCTAGCGGGGGGAGACAATGAGCAGTTCTTC. It specifies CASNLAGGDNEQFF. The chain joins TRBV6-5 to TRBJ2-1; TRBD2 matches 11 bases. The junction had 4 bases not matched to a gene; V was cut back by 7 bases and J by 5 bases. The CDR3 has 14 amino acids. Germline CDR1 and CDR2: MNHEY and SVGAGI.

The rearrangement joins TRBV14 to TRBJ2-2; D is unclear. V was shortened by 2 bases and J by 4 bases, with 14 bases between the two germline ends. CDR1 is SGHDN, CDR2 FVKESK, per germline. This CDR3 spans 16 amino acids. In DNA, the CDR3 is TGTGCCAGCAGCCAACAGCCGCTCGGAACCACCGGGGAGCTGTTTTTT. Amino acid sequence: CASSQQPLGTTGELFF.

DNA of the CDR3: TGCGCCAGCAGCCAAGGGGGGACAGGCCAGAGGGAGACCCAGTACTTC. Translation gives CASSQGGTGQRETQYF. The chain combines TRBV4-1 with TRBJ2-5, with 8 bases that match TRBD1. The CDR3 length is 16 residues. Germline V gene sequence: CDR1 MGHRA, CDR2 YSYEKL. J lost 5 bases, V lost 1 base, and 9 bases had no gene match.

In this sample, this clonotype turned up a few times. V gene TRBV18 combines with J gene TRBJ1-5; D call uncertain. This CDR3 region has 15 residues. With 1 base removed from V and 1 base from J, the gap between germline ends came to 8 bases. Germline-derived CDR1 and CDR2 are KGHSH and LQKENI. CDR3 in DNA: TGTGCCAGCTCACCACTTGTGGGGAGCAATCAGCCCCAGCATTTT. Translated, it gives CASSPLVGSNQPQHF.

This clonotype was seen more than once but under ten times. The V gene is TRBV10-3, the J gene TRBJ2-5; TRBD2 is a possible D gene (6 bases). The CDR3 runs to 14 residues. V dropped 4 bases and J dropped 5 bases, with 14 bases sitting between them. Germline V CDR1 and CDR2: ENHRY, SYGVKD. CDR3 loop: CAISGVAVGETQYF. DNA of the CDR3: TGTGCCATCAGTGGTGTAGCGGTCGGGGAGACCCAGTACTTC.